This passage covers 5 T cell receptor beta chains from one sample sequenced in a study of spatial heterogeneity in lung cancer. TCRdb fed the 5' RACE reads into MiXCR, producing one record per CDR3 protein. The data contain some 6,100 distinct CDR3 sequences, approximately 12% of them singletons. Specified time point: sample taken at primary tumor resection. TCRs were sequenced from unsorted whole RNA of tumor, nontumor lung or PBMC. Material: normal lung tissue next to the tumor, obtained at surgery. These TCRs come from a male donor with early-stage non-small cell lung cancer.

By share, this clonotype counts as medium-sized (0.01 to 0.1%). The chain has TRBV6-1 and TRBJ2-3; 7 nucleotides agree with TRBD2. CDR3 length equals 15 residues. The V segment lost 1 base and the J segment 4 bases; nucleotides outside the gene matches: 5. The germline CDR1 and CDR2 sequences are MNHNS and SASEGT. CDR3 nucleotides: TGTGCCAGCAGTGAAGAGGGCGGGAGCGCAGATACGCAGTATTTT. Translated: CASSEEGGSADTQYF.

Ten or more counts support this clonotype. J is TRBJ2-7 and V is TRBV5-1, with TRBD2 matching over 8 bases. V shed 1 base and J 0 bases; nucleotides not matched to a gene: 15. The CDR3 covers 19 residues. CDR1 and CDR2 (germline): SGHRS, YFSETQ. The CDR3 reads CASSLFFGTSGTVSYEQYF. The DNA of the CDR3 is TGCGCCAGCAGCTTGTTTTTCGGCACTAGCGGCACCGTCTCCTACGAGCAGTACTTC.

This rearrangement joins TRBV2 to TRBJ1-2; D perhaps matches TRBD1 (6 bases). Trimming took off 7 bases at V and 5 bases at J, with 11 bases between the two ends. Germline-derived CDR1 and CDR2 are SNHLY and FYNNEI. CDR3 length: 12 amino acids. DNA of the CDR3: TGTGCCAGCAAGACAGGACGTTATGGCTACACCTTC. Protein product: CASKTGRYGYTF. Together with reference TRBV2 and TRBJ1-2, the CDR3 gives the full variable domain: EPEVTQTPSHQVTQMGQEVILRCVPISNHLYFYWYRQILGQKVEFLVSFYNNEISEKSEIFDDQFSVERPDGSNFTLKIRSTKLEDSAMYFCASKTGRYGYTFGSGTRLTVV.

This clonotype was observed at least ten times. The rearrangement joins TRBV5-5 to TRBJ2-7; D ambiguous. CDR1 and CDR2 from the germline V gene are SGHKS and YYEKEE (reference sequence). Trimming shortened V by 3 bases and J by 0 bases, and 16 bases separated the two germline ends. CDR3 length equals 16 residues. The CDR3 sequence: CASSYTPGYSSYEQYF. As DNA, the CDR3 is TGTGCCAGCAGCTACACACCGGGTTATAGCTCCTACGAGCAGTACTTC.

This clonotype was recorded at least ten times. The rearrangement uses TRBV12-3 or TRBV12-4 and TRBJ2-7; 9 bases are a match to TRBD1. V was pared by 8 bases and J by 9 bases, with 14 bases of the junction left unmatched. The CDR3 length is 14 residues. The DNA for the CDR3 is TGTGCCAGCTCCTTAACCACAGGGGGCTGGAGGCAGTACTTC. Translated, it gives CASSLTTGGWRQYF.